Presented here are 16 T cell receptor beta chains from one specimen sequenced in a study of blood T cells in healthy people across ages. The use of a sample-barcoded 5' primer and a J-beta primer mix characterized a second PCR of roughly 6 to 12 cycles. Each CDR3 protein gets one entry after TCRdb re-called the 5' RACE reads with MiXCR. The sample records over a million distinct CDR3 sequences, 35% to 45% being singletons. The sample was blood. The source is a young woman in good health.

Turning to this clonotype: This may come from a read error, since a much larger clone is one base off. V usage is TRBV6-5 and J usage is TRBJ1-4, with D possibly matching TRBD1 (5 bases). This CDR3 spans 14 amino acids. V was cut by 6 bases and J by 5 bases, with 13 bases left in between. Per germline, CDR1 MNHEY and CDR2 SVGAGI. The CDR3 loop reads CASRRTSTNEKLFF. In DNA, the CDR3 is TGTGCCAGCAGGCGGACATCCACAAATGAAAAACTGTTTTTT.

This chain uses TRBV7-2 with TRBJ1-2; TRBD1 matches at 7 bases. From germline, CDR1 is SGHTA and CDR2 FQGNSA. Unmatched junction bases numbered 7, after V lost 5 bases and J lost 4 bases. The CDR3 has 14 residues. The CDR3 DNA sequence: TGTGCCAGCAGCGGCCTACAGGGGTTCTATGGCTACACCTTC. Residues: CASSGLQGFYGYTF. Full variable domain (rest looked up from reference TRBV7-2 and TRBJ1-2): GAGVSQSPSNKVTEKGKDVELRCDPISGHTALYWYRQSLGQGLEFLIYFQGNSAPDKSGLPSDRFSAERTGGSVSTLTIQRTQQEDSAVYLCASSGLQGFYGYTFGSGTRLTVV.

This clonotype was recorded once. The chain combines TRBV10-1 with TRBJ2-3; TRBD2 agrees at 8 bases. The CDR3 runs to 16 residues. Germline CDR1 and CDR2: WNHNN and SYGVQD (reference sequence). The ends lost 4 bases at V and 5 bases at J; junction bases unmatched: 11. CDR3 nucleotide sequence: TGCGCCAGCAGTGGGGTAGCGGGACTCTCTGGAGATACGCAGTATTTT. It translates to CASSGVAGLSGDTQYF.

The chain links TRBV7-8 to TRBJ1-1; no clear D. Trimming took 2 bases from V and 3 from J, leaving 16 bases between them. The CDR3 totals 16 residues. The V gene's germline CDR1 is SGHVS and CDR2 FQNEAQ. DNA for the CDR3: TGTGCCAGCAGCTTAAGTCCTCCCGGACTCTACACTGAAGCTTTCTTT. Its translation is CASSLSPPGLYTEAFF. The entire variable domain, with the rest obtained from reference TRBV7-8 and TRBJ1-1, is as follows: GAGVSQSPRYKVAKRGQDVALRCDPISGHVSLFWYQQALGQGPEFLTYFQNEAQLDKSGLPSDRFFAERPEGSVSTLKIQRTQQEDSAVYLCASSLSPPGLYTEAFFGQGTRLTVV.

This clonotype showed up just a few times. The rearrangement links TRBV12-3 or TRBV12-4 to TRBJ1-4; D is undetermined. Trimming removed 5 bases at V and 6 bases at J, with 13 bases between. This CDR3 is built from 14 residues. The CDR3 region has the DNA TGTGCCAGCAGTGTAACTTATGTGGATGAAAAACTGTTTTTT. Protein product: CASSVTYVDEKLFF.

V and J are TRBV4-1 and TRBJ1-3, with D possibly matching TRBD1 (5 bases). This CDR3 region has 15 residues. The ends were cut back, 1 base at V and 4 bases at J, with 11 bases in the middle. Germline lookup yields CDR1 MGHRA and CDR2 YSYEKL. In DNA, the CDR3 is TGCGCCAGCAGCCAAGTGAGGGGTGAAGGAAACACCATATATTTT. Translated, it gives CASSQVRGEGNTIYF.

The chain uses TRBV6-2 or TRBV6-3 and TRBJ2-1; D possibly corresponds to TRBD2 (6 bases). Trimming stripped 3 bases from V and 2 bases from J, with 29 bases between. CDR3 length: 21 residues. Germline values: CDR1 MNHEY, CDR2 SVGEGT. The CDR3 bases are TGTGCCAGCAGTTATGACGCCGACGGGTCACTAGCCCCCGGTCCCTACAATGAGCAGTTCTTC. Protein: CASSYDADGSLAPGPYNEQFF.

The rearrangement uses TRBV20-1 and TRBJ2-7, with a tentative D call TRBD1 (6 bases). This CDR3 contains 14 residues. The ends were cut back, 1 base at V and 2 bases at J, with 12 bases in the middle. Per germline, CDR1 DFQATT and CDR2 SNEGSKA (reference sequence). CDR3 nucleotide sequence: TGCAGTGCTAGAGTTCCAGGGGTTACCTACGAGCAGTACTTC. It codes for CSARVPGVTYEQYF.

Of note for this clonotype: Relative to the germline gene, one junction end is altered; a read error may explain this. The chain recombines TRBV30 with TRBJ1-6, with unresolved D. The germline V gene encodes CDR1 GTSNPN and CDR2 SVGIG (reference sequence). The CDR3 is made up of 12 amino acids. CDR3 nucleotides: TGTGCCTGGAACCAGGATAATTCACCCCCCCACTTT. Translating it yields CAWNQDNSPPHF.

Only one count was recorded for this clonotype. This chain connects TRBV20-1 to TRBJ2-2, with 13 bases that match TRBD2. The CDR3 has 15 amino acids. CDR1 DFQATT and CDR2 SNEGSKA come from the germline V gene (reference sequence). The J segment lost 6 bases and the V segment lost 4 bases, leaving 5 bases of the junction unmatched. The CDR3 sequence: CSAIGLAGVPGELFF. CDR3 sequence (DNA): TGCAGTGCTATCGGACTAGCGGGAGTCCCCGGGGAGCTGTTTTTT.

V usage is TRBV3-1 and J usage is TRBJ1-5; D is unclear. This CDR3 contains 15 residues. CDR1 is LGHDT and CDR2 is YNNKEL in the germline V gene (reference sequence). The V end was cut by 3 bases, the J end by 6 bases, with 15 bases between. The CDR3 sequence is CASSQGLEGFQPQHF. In DNA form, the CDR3 reads TGTGCCAGCAGCCAGGGTCTAGAGGGTTTTCAGCCCCAGCATTTT.

The CDR3 coding sequence is TGTGCCATCAGCATGGGACAGGGTTACTCCTACGAGCAGTACTTC. This translates into CAISMGQGYSYEQYF. The J gene is TRBJ2-7, the V gene TRBV10-3, with 9 bases identical to TRBD1. The V gene's germline CDR1 is ENHRY and CDR2 SYGVKD. V lost 6 bases and J lost 0; bases outside the gene matches: 6. The CDR3 contains 15 residues.

This clonotype has a handful of counts. V is TRBV29-1 and J is TRBJ1-2; D possibly corresponds to TRBD1 (6 bases). The germline V gene has CDR1 SQVTM and CDR2 ANQGSEA. The CDR3 runs to 12 residues. Between the trimmed V and J ends, which lost 3 bases and 7 bases, there was a span of 12 bases. CDR3 bases: TGCAGCGTTGACGGGGGCTTGGGTGGCTACACCTTC. Its protein is CSVDGGLGGYTF.

The sample holds a few counts of this clonotype. This rearrangement joins TRBV7-8 to TRBJ2-2; D not certain. The V gene's germline CDR1 is SGHVS and CDR2 FQNEAQ. V shed 3 bases and J shed 4 bases, with 9 bases lying between them. The CDR3 length is 14 residues. CDR3 residues: CASSFSGITGELFF. The CDR3 region has the DNA TGTGCCAGCAGCTTTAGTGGCATCACCGGGGAGCTGTTTTTT.

J is TRBJ2-7 and V is TRBV6-2 or TRBV6-3, with D perhaps TRBD1 (6 bases). Trimming removed 4 bases from V and 2 bases from J, with 15 bases in between. CDR1 and CDR2 (germline): MNHEY, SVGEGT. The CDR3 covers 15 residues. The CDR3 DNA reads TGTGCCAGCAGTTCGACAGTGTCAGGGGCCTACGAGCAGTACTTC. Translated: CASSSTVSGAYEQYF.

This clonotype was counted a few times. This sequence joins TRBV7-9 and TRBJ2-3; D remains unclear. Germline CDR1 and CDR2: SEHNR and FQNEAQ (reference sequence). Trimming removed 5 bases at V and 4 bases at J, with 13 bases between. The length of the CDR3 is 14 residues. CDR3 nucleotide sequence: TGTGCCAGCAGCCTGGCGATCGATGCAGATACGCAGTATTTT. Encoded protein: CASSLAIDADTQYF.